This TCR beta chain was observed in a study of post-analysis software for immune sequencing data. Looking at the study overall: Included among the disease courses, which were recorded for the cohort, were relapsing-remitting, secondary progressive and progressive-relapsing multiple sclerosis. Regarding the study as a whole: F measure showed strong co-clustering of same-batch samples. When compared against controls, multiple sclerosis patients showed significantly lower normalized Chao1 diversity.

Concerning this clonotype: Its antigen is currently unknown.

The authors incorporated unique molecular identifiers into the TCR beta cDNA libraries. With roughly 0.85 to 11 million T cells as the source, some 500,000 cDNA molecules resulted. TCRdb independently ran MiXCR on the PCR reads; one entry per CDR3 protein. The sample has 750,000 to 900,000 distinct CDR3 sequences, 46% seen once. The TCR was taken from a girl aged 10-17 years with multiple sclerosis. Sequencing was performed on blood.

The DNA for the CDR3 is TGCAGTGCTAGAGTAGGACAGTTTCATAGCTCCTACGAGCAGTACTTC. Its translation is CSARVGQFHSSYEQYF. The chain combines TRBV20-1 with TRBJ2-7, with a possible D match to TRBD1 (6 bases). Germline loops: CDR1 DFQATT, CDR2 SNEGSKA (reference sequence). With 1 base removed from V and 0 bases from J, the gap between germline ends came to 16 bases. There are 16 residues in the CDR3.